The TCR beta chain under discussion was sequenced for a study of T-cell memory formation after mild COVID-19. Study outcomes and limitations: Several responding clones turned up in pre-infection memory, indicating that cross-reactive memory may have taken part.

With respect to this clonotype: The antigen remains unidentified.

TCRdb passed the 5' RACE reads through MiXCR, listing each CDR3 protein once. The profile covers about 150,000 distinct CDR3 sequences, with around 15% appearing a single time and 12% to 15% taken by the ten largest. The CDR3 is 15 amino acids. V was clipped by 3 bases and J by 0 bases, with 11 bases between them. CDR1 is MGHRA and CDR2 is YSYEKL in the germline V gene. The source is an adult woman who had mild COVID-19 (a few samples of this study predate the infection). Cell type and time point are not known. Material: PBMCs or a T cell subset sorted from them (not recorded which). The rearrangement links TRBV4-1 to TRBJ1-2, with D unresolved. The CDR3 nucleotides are TGCGCCAGCAGCCACCTGGCCGCGTCTAACTATGGCTACACCTTC. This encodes CASSHLAASNYGYTF.